The 15 T cell receptor beta chains below all came from one sample that was sequenced in a study of CD8 T cells in Susac syndrome. Random hexamers were used to reverse transcribe the RNA input (roughly 0.5 to 1 ug). One entry per CDR3 protein results from TCRdb running MiXCR on the immunoSEQ multiplex PCR reads. The table has about 85,000 distinct CDR3 sequences, around 94% seen once; the top ten hold about 0.3%. The sequencing sample was made of CD8+ T cells from PBMCs. All receptors derive from a human donor in good health.

CDR3 bases: TGTGCCAGCAGCTTTTCGGGAGGGGATACGCAGTATTTT. This gives the protein CASSFSGGDTQYF. The J gene is TRBJ2-3, the V gene TRBV7-9, with 8 bases fitting TRBD2. The trim removed 3 bases at V and 6 bases at J, leaving 2 bases unmatched. Looked up from germline, CDR1 is SEHNR and CDR2 is FQNEAQ (reference sequence). The CDR3 spans 13 residues.

The V gene is TRBV5-6, the J gene TRBJ1-1; perhaps TRBD1 as D (5 bases). Germline CDR1 reads SGHDT; CDR2 reads YYEEEE. V was clipped by 2 bases and J by 10 bases, with 9 bases between them. The CDR3 length is 11 residues. The CDR3, as DNA: TGTGCCAGCAGCTTAGGCGGGGGAGCTTTCTTT. Protein product: CASSLGGGAFF.

V and J are TRBV9 and TRBJ2-3; D call uncertain. The CDR3 loop spans 14 amino acids. CDR1 and CDR2 from the germline V gene are SGDLS and YYNGEE. V lost 1 base, J lost 3 bases, and 9 bases lay in between. The CDR3, as DNA: TGTGCCAGCAGCGTAACGACGAAGACAGATACGCAGTATTTT. This sequence encodes CASSVTTKTDTQYF.

This chain uses TRBV24-1 with TRBJ1-2; D call uncertain. The CDR3 has 13 residues. The V end was cut by 5 bases, the J end by 3 bases, with 9 bases between. Germline V gives CDR1 KGHDR, CDR2 SFDVKD. The CDR3: CATSGAWHYGYTF. CDR3 nucleotide sequence: TGTGCCACCAGTGGGGCTTGGCACTATGGCTACACCTTC.

This rearrangement joins TRBV28 to TRBJ1-5; 10 positions match TRBD1. V lost 6 bases to trimming and J lost 4 bases; unmatched junction nucleotides: 12. Looked up from germline, CDR1 is MDHEN and CDR2 is SYDVKM. CDR3 length equals 17 residues. The CDR3 protein is CASRQTTLDRGNQPQHF. In DNA, the CDR3 is TGTGCCAGCAGACAGACCACCTTGGACAGGGGGAATCAGCCCCAGCATTTT.

The chain couples TRBV29-1 to TRBJ2-1; D remains ambiguous. Trimming left V 1 base short and J 11 bases short, with 9 bases between. The CDR3 extends over 11 amino acids. CDR1 is SQVTM and CDR2 is ANQGSEA in the germline V gene. CDR3 sequence reads: CSVEVQDQQFF. In DNA, the CDR3 is TGCAGCGTTGAAGTTCAGGACCAGCAGTTCTTC.

This sequence joins TRBV12-5 and TRBJ2-2, with D unclear. The CDR3 has 12 residues. V gave up 3 bases and J gave up 11 bases, with 10 bases separating them. Per the germline V gene, CDR1 is LGHNT and CDR2 is FRNRAP. Here the CDR3 reads CASGFTVLELFF. The CDR3 nucleotides read TGTGCTAGTGGTTTTACAGTACTTGAGCTGTTTTTT. Complete variable domain (other parts from reference TRBV12-5 and TRBJ2-2): DARVTQTPRHKVTEMGQEVTMRCQPILGHNTVFWYRQTMMQGLELLAYFRNRAPLDDSGMPKDRFSAEMPDATLATLKIQPSEPRDSAVYFCASGFTVLELFFGEGSRLTVL.

The rearrangement links TRBV6-2 or TRBV6-3 to TRBJ2-3; D perhaps matches TRBD1 (5 bases). Trimming removed 4 bases from V and 2 bases from J, with 19 bases in between. The germline V gene encodes CDR1 MNHEY and CDR2 SVGEGT. The length of the CDR3 is 17 residues. CDR3 amino acids: CASSFSETGTLTDTQYF. DNA for the CDR3: TGTGCCAGCAGTTTTTCCGAAACAGGAACCCTCACAGATACGCAGTATTTT.

The V call is TRBV2, the J call TRBJ2-7, with no clear D. The germline gives CDR1 SNHLY, CDR2 FYNNEI. Trimming took 3 bases from V and 2 from J, leaving 8 bases between them. The CDR3 consists of 13 residues. DNA of the CDR3: TGTGCCAGCAGTGACCGCCCTCCCTACGAGCAGTACTTC. As protein: CASSDRPPYEQYF.

The rearrangement uses TRBV7-9 and TRBJ1-2; perhaps TRBD1 as D (5 bases). The CDR3 consists of 13 residues. Trimming removed 3 bases at V and 7 bases at J, with 12 bases between. Germline V lookup: CDR1 SEHNR, CDR2 FQNEAQ (reference sequence). DNA of the CDR3: TGTGCCAGCAGCTTGGGGCCTGCCCGTGGCTACACCTTC. Its translation: CASSLGPARGYTF.

The gene calls are TRBV5-6 and TRBJ1-1; possibly TRBD1 for D (5 bases). Trimming shortened V by 2 bases and J by 3 bases, and 5 bases separated the two germline ends. The CDR3 covers 12 residues. The V gene's germline CDR1 is SGHDT and CDR2 YYEEEE. CDR3 DNA: TGTGCCAGCAGCTTACAGGACACTGAAGCTTTCTTT. As protein: CASSLQDTEAFF.

The chain employs TRBV27 and TRBJ1-1; tentative D call: TRBD1 (6 bases). Germline V lookup: CDR1 MNHEY, CDR2 SMNVEV (reference sequence). The V end was cut by 11 bases, the J end by 1 base, with 20 bases between. The length of the CDR3 is 15 residues. CDR3 DNA sequence: TGTGCCGCTTTTCGACAGGCCAGCCCGAACACTGAAGCTTTCTTT. It specifies CAAFRQASPNTEAFF.

This sequence joins TRBV5-6 and TRBJ2-1; TRBD2 is a possible D gene (5 bases). Germline-derived CDR1 and CDR2 are SGHDT and YYEEEE. V lost 0 bases and J 13 bases, leaving 8 bases between the germline ends. The CDR3 extends over 11 amino acids. The CDR3 reads CASSLGLHQFF. CDR3 nucleotide sequence: TGTGCCAGCAGCTTGGGACTACATCAGTTCTTC.

J is TRBJ2-1 and V is TRBV20-1; TRBD1 might be the D (6 bases). V lost 5 bases and J lost 1, with 15 bases in between. Germline-derived CDR1 and CDR2 are DFQATT and SNEGSKA (reference sequence). This CDR3 is built from 15 residues. In nucleotides, the CDR3 is TGCAGTGCTGGGGGCCGGGCGGTGTCCTACAATGAGCAGTTCTTC. It codes for CSAGGRAVSYNEQFF.

This sequence joins TRBV29-1 and TRBJ2-1; TRBD1 is a possible D gene (6 bases). The V gene lost 1 base and the J gene lost 4 bases, with 11 bases spanning the gap. The CDR3 covers 14 residues. Per germline, CDR1 SQVTM and CDR2 ANQGSEA. DNA of the CDR3: TGCAGCGTTGAAGCAGGGGCGACTTACAATGAGCAGTTCTTC. Amino acids: CSVEAGATYNEQFF.